Shown below are 4 T cell receptor beta chains from a single sample sequenced in a study of T cell changes during pregnancy in multiple sclerosis. Generated by immunoSEQ multiplex PCR, the TCRdb table keeps only in-frame clones and is missing some. The sample yields about 42,000 clones, under 90% seen once. This specimen was CD4+ T cells from peripheral blood mononuclear cells, taken before pregnancy. The receptors here all came from a female donor with multiple sclerosis, enrolled in a pregnancy study.

This chain connects TRBV6-5 to TRBJ2-7; 9 bases are shared with TRBD1. Germline V lookup: CDR1 MNHEY, CDR2 SVGAGI. V was clipped by 6 bases and J by 2 bases; unmatched bases: 5. The CDR3 totals 14 residues. The CDR3: CASRQQGAPYEQYF. Here the CDR3 DNA reads TGTGCCAGCAGGCAACAGGGGGCCCCCTACGAGCAGTACTTC.

The chain has TRBV19 and TRBJ2-7, with 7 bases aligning to TRBD1. Trimming at V came to 4 bases and at J to 4 bases, leaving 7 bases not matched to a gene. This CDR3 spans 14 amino acids. Germline V gives CDR1 LNHDA, CDR2 SQIVND (reference sequence). The CDR3 loop reads CASSNVAGGYEQYF. CDR3 nucleotide sequence: TGTGCCAGTAGTAATGTGGCAGGGGGATACGAGCAGTACTTC.

The chain links TRBV7-2 to TRBJ2-7; TRBD2 matches at 8 bases. The CDR3 spans 14 residues. Germline-derived CDR1 and CDR2 are SGHTA and FQGNSA. The trim removed 3 bases at V and 6 bases at J, leaving 7 bases unmatched. The CDR3 nucleotides are TGTGCCAGCAGCTTCGCCGGGGGGGTGTCCGAGCAGTACTTC. Translated: CASSFAGGVSEQYF.

This chain connects TRBV7-9 to TRBJ2-7; tentative D call: TRBD1 (6 bases). CDR1 and CDR2 (germline): SEHNR, FQNEAQ (reference sequence). The ends were cut back, 5 bases at V and 5 bases at J, with 19 bases in the middle. This CDR3 is 15 amino acids long. As DNA, the CDR3 is TGTGCCAGCAGCCCATTGGCACAGGGTAGCGACGAGCAGTACTTC. It translates to CASSPLAQGSDEQYF.